This T cell receptor (beta chain) was captured by sequencing in a study of cytomegalovirus exposure and HLA in healthy donors. Study findings and constraints: Most subjects' HLA-A and HLA-B alleles were reportedly predicted from TCR beta sequences.

This CDR3 region has 14 residues. Deletions cut 6 bases from V and 4 bases from J, with 10 bases between. CDR1 SNHLY and CDR2 FYNNEI come from the germline V gene. PCR was performed using 60 Vbeta and 13 Jbeta primers. Only in-frame clones appear in the TCRdb table, and some are missing; sequencing was by immunoSEQ multiplex PCR. The table includes 100,000 or so clones, roughly two thirds detected once. Comment on this clone: Its antigen is unidentified.

The sample comprised PBMCs. This receptor was identified in a man aged 25-45 years in good health and CMV-seronegative. This sequence joins TRBV2 and TRBJ2-6, with D unclear. CDR3 loop: CASRPSEGANVLTF. DNA of the CDR3: TGTGCCAGCAGGCCCTCGGAGGGGGCCAACGTCCTGACTTTC.